The clone carrying this TCR beta chain was counted a few times. Its antigen remains unknown. These data originate in a study of T-cell reconstitution after alpha-beta-depleted transplantation in children. Study-wide points: The origin of alpha-beta T cells about two months after transplant was reportedly several hundred expanded graft clones.

Between the trimmed V and J ends, which lost 4 bases and 14 bases, there was a span of 18 bases. Germline values: CDR1 SGHDT, CDR2 YYEEEE. The CDR3 extends over 13 amino acids. TCRbeta library preparation incorporated unique molecular identifiers. In TCRdb, the PCR reads were re-called with MiXCR into one record per CDR3 protein. The table records about 140,000 distinct CDR3 sequences, 8% to 10% of them present only once. The source is a female patient under 10 years old who had a stem cell transplant for congenital amegakaryocytic thrombocytopenia, so the T cells may come from the graft donor. This sequence joins TRBV5-6 and TRBJ1-4; the D gene is possibly TRBD1 (5 bases). Sequences were derived from PBMCs, mostly from graft donor cells, sampled 180 days after TCRalphabeta/CD19-depleted stem cell transplant. The CDR3 sequence is CASSNGPSGWLFF. In nucleotides, the CDR3 is TGTGCCAGCAGCAACGGGCCGTCAGGGTGGCTGTTTTTT.